This T cell receptor beta chain was found in a study of T-cell reconstitution after alpha-beta-depleted transplantation in children. As it was prepared, the TCRbeta library received unique molecular identifiers. TCRdb analysed the PCR reads with MiXCR anew, one entry per CDR3 protein. The sample contains more than 550,000 distinct CDR3 sequences, about 10% of which appear only once. V shed 3 bases and J shed 6 bases, with 11 bases lying between them. CDR3 size: 13 residues. Germline CDR1 and CDR2: LNHNV and YYDKDF (reference sequence). V gene TRBV15 combines with J gene TRBJ1-2; D gene unclear. The receptor was isolated from a human donor who donated a stem cell graft to a child with acute myeloid leukemia. Sequences were derived from PBMCs from the stem cell graft donor, sampled from the stem cell graft. CDR3 bases: TGTGCCACCAGCAGCACCCTTAGGGATGGCTACACCTTC. This codes for CATSSTLRDGYTF.